This T cell receptor (beta chain) appears in the sequencing data of a study of blood T cell repertoires in COVID-19. At the level of the study: Samples came from the United States, Italy and Spain, spanning acute and convalescent COVID-19. The cDNA or gDNA used as material had been derived from T cells, B-cell-depleted T cells, or PBMCs.

In the authors' methods: Scientists estimated how many nucleated cells there were by amplifying reference gene primers. This table comes from immunoSEQ multiplex PCR, and its TCRdb copy is limited to in-frame clones, with some not included. The DNA gave D and trimming, while V, J and clone size come from that table. The sample shows 140,000 or so clones, 82% of them seen only once. This CDR3 region has 16 residues. V trimming: 1 base; J trimming: 4 bases; junction bases outside the gene matches: 6. Per the germline V gene, CDR1 is LGHDT and CDR2 is YNNKEL (reference sequence). The TCR comes from a woman of 80 years or more with acute or convalescent COVID-19. The sample consisted of peripheral blood. The V and J genes are TRBV3-1 (or the pseudogene TRBV3-2) and TRBJ2-5; 10 bases fit TRBD2. The CDR3 here is CASSQVLAGVGETQYF. The CDR3 DNA follows: TGTGCCAGCAGCCAAGTTCTAGCGGGAGTGGGAGAGACCCAGTACTTC.